This entry lists 17 T cell receptor beta chains sequenced from one sample in a study of cytomegalovirus exposure and HLA in healthy donors. Both 60 Vbeta primers and 13 Jbeta primers went into the PCR. Profiled with immunoSEQ multiplex PCR; TCRdb holds only in-frame clones, not every one. Of around 67,000 clones listed, 68% were seen once; the top ten hold roughly 2.1%. The sample comprised PBMCs. The receptors stem from a woman between 25 and 40 years old in good health and CMV-seronegative.

V and J are TRBV11-3 and TRBJ1-1; TRBD1 matches 9 bases. This CDR3 contains 13 residues. J lost 4 bases, V lost 8 bases, and 5 bases had no gene match. Germline loops: CDR1 SGHNT, CDR2 YENEEA. CDR3 in DNA: TGTGCCAGCGGACCGGGACAGGGCACTGAAGCTTTCTTT. This codes for CASGPGQGTEAFF.

The rearrangement links TRBV7-6 to TRBJ2-5, with D maybe TRBD1 (6 bases). Germline assignment: CDR1 SGHVS and CDR2 FNYEAQ. The CDR3 is 14 amino acids. Deletions cut 1 base from V and 9 bases from J, with 15 bases between. This CDR3 reads CASSLGRQVQAQYF. CDR3 bases: TGTGCCAGCAGCTTAGGGCGACAGGTCCAGGCCCAGTACTTC.

This clone has more than one count but fewer than ten. A much larger clone differs by one base, so this may be a read error. The CDR3, as DNA: TGTGCCAGCAGGGAAACAGGGGGCACTGAAGCTTTCTTT. Its protein is CASRETGGTEAFF. J is TRBJ1-1 and V is TRBV7-9, with TRBD1 matching over 8 bases. Germline V gives CDR1 SEHNR, CDR2 FQNEAQ (reference sequence). V dropped 6 bases and J dropped 4; count of bases not matched to a gene: 4. CDR3 length: 13 amino acids.

This clone has only a few counts. This chain joins TRBV30 and TRBJ2-7; 7 positions match TRBD1. The germline V gene encodes CDR1 GTSNPN and CDR2 SVGIG (reference sequence). The CDR3 sequence is 12 residues long. V gave up 5 bases and J gave up 11 bases; unmatched junction bases: 12. CDR3 residues: CAWGQEPGWEYF. DNA of the CDR3: TGTGCCTGGGGACAGGAACCAGGATGGGAGTACTTC.

The chain is built from TRBV7-2 and TRBJ2-5; 12 bases map to TRBD2. Per the germline V gene, CDR1 is SGHTA and CDR2 is FQGNSA. The CDR3 is 15 amino acids. J was trimmed by 4 bases and V by 5 bases; bases with no gene match: 5. The CDR3 is CASSPSGGAPETQYF. Here the CDR3 DNA reads TGTGCCAGCAGCCCTAGCGGGGGGGCCCCAGAGACCCAGTACTTC. The whole variable domain, filled in from reference TRBV7-2 and TRBJ2-5, reads GAGVSQSPSNKVTEKGKDVELRCDPISGHTALYWYRQSLGQGLEFLIYFQGNSAPDKSGLPSDRFSAERTGGSVSTLTIQRTQQEDSAVYLCASSPSGGAPETQYFGPGTRLLVL.

This clone was observed a few times. The rearrangement links TRBV27 to TRBJ2-2; 10 bases map to TRBD2. This CDR3 is 14 amino acids long. V lost 5 bases, J lost 4 bases, and 1 base stayed unmatched. Germline V CDR1 and CDR2: MNHEY, SMNVEV (reference sequence). As DNA, the CDR3 is TGTGCCAGCAGTAGCGGGGGGGCCACCGGGGAGCTGTTTTTT. This translates into CASSSGGATGELFF.

V gene TRBV5-1 combines with J gene TRBJ2-7; weak D call: TRBD2 (6 bases). CDR1 is SGHRS, CDR2 YFSETQ, per germline. V lost 1 base, J lost 6 bases, and 14 bases lay in between. The CDR3 length is 14 residues. The CDR3 DNA is TGCGCCAGCAGCTTGACCGGGAGCACACCCGAGCAGTACTTC. It specifies CASSLTGSTPEQYF.

The J gene is TRBJ2-5, the V gene TRBV7-8; D possibly corresponds to TRBD2 (6 bases). The CDR3 runs 15 residues. V gave up 2 bases and J gave up 5 bases, with 15 bases separating them. CDR1 and CDR2 from the germline V gene are SGHVS and FQNEAQ. CDR3 in DNA: TGTGCCAGCAGCTTACTTGGGGGGAGGATGGAGACCCAGTACTTC. This encodes CASSLLGGRMETQYF.

This sequence joins TRBV2 and TRBJ1-2; 9 nucleotides line up with TRBD1. The CDR3 is 14 residues long. J was trimmed by 2 bases and V by 7 bases; bases with no gene match: 5. Germline CDR1 and CDR2: SNHLY and FYNNEI. CDR3 coding DNA: TGTGCCAGCATCTGGGACAGGGTAAACTATGGCTACACCTTC. Translating it yields CASIWDRVNYGYTF.

This clone was picked up a small number of times. The chain recombines TRBV6-1 with TRBJ1-5; D is undetermined. Germline V CDR1 and CDR2: MNHNS, SASEGT. V was pared by 7 bases and J by 2 bases, with 9 bases between. This CDR3 is 13 amino acids long. The CDR3 spells CASTGGGNQPQHF. The CDR3 nucleotides are TGTGCCAGCACTGGCGGGGGCAATCAGCCCCAGCATTTT.

The chain is built from TRBV19 and TRBJ2-5; D perhaps matches TRBD1 (7 bases). This CDR3 contains 14 residues. The germline CDR1 and CDR2 sequences are LNHDA and SQIVND (reference sequence). V lost 0 bases to trimming and J lost 7 bases, with 12 bases between them. The CDR3 DNA reads TGTGCCAGTAGTATAGATCCAGGGGGAGGGACCCAGTACTTC. Residues: CASSIDPGGGTQYF.

This chain joins TRBV6-5 and TRBJ1-1; 9 bases fit TRBD1. Germline V gene sequence: CDR1 MNHEY, CDR2 SVGAGI. CDR3 length: 15 residues. The junction had 6 bases not matched to a gene; V was cut back by 5 bases and J by 2 bases. The CDR3 loop reads CASSRPGQGNTEAFF. The CDR3 nucleotides are TGTGCCAGCAGTCGTCCGGGACAGGGAAACACTGAAGCTTTCTTT.

This clone was counted once. The chain recombines TRBV19 with TRBJ2-7, with TRBD1 matching over 10 bases. Losses at the gene ends were 5 bases for V and 0 bases for J; bases not matched to a gene: 7. CDR1 LNHDA and CDR2 SQIVND come from the germline V gene (reference sequence). The CDR3 has 16 residues. The CDR3 region has the DNA TGTGCCAGTAGTCAGACAGGGGGCGAAAGCTCCTACGAGCAGTACTTC. It translates to CASSQTGGESSYEQYF.

This chain links TRBV5-5 with TRBJ1-1; maybe TRBD1 (5 bases). This CDR3 has 15 amino acids. The ends were cut back, 2 bases at V and 0 bases at J, with 11 bases in the middle. CDR1 and CDR2 (germline): SGHKS, YYEKEE (reference sequence). The CDR3 loop reads CASSFQGLLNTEAFF. DNA for the CDR3: TGTGCCAGCAGCTTTCAGGGCCTCTTGAACACTGAAGCTTTCTTT.

This chain connects TRBV7-8 to TRBJ2-7; D is unclear. This CDR3 contains 13 residues. V lost 1 base, J lost 4 bases, and 8 bases lay in between. Germline-derived CDR1 and CDR2 are SGHVS and FQNEAQ. CDR3 loop: CASSLVTGYEQYF. DNA for the CDR3: TGTGCCAGCAGCTTAGTAACGGGTTACGAGCAGTACTTC.

This clone appeared once. This chain links TRBV25-1 with TRBJ2-3; 9 bases agree with TRBD2. The CDR3 covers 14 residues. Germline CDR1 MGHDK, CDR2 SYGVNS. Germline trimming cut 3 bases from V and 14 bases from J; bases unmatched to any gene: 12. The CDR3, as DNA: TGTGCCAGCAGTGACCGCGGGGGGGGCGGTAGGCTGTATTTT. Its protein product is CASSDRGGGGRLYF.

DNA for the CDR3: TGTGCCAGAAGCCCGCAGGGAAGGGGGTACCAAGAGACCCAGTACTTC. Amino acids: CARSPQGRGYQETQYF. This sequence joins TRBV5-3 and TRBJ2-5, with D tentatively TRBD1 (6 bases). TRBV5-3 is an open reading frame, and its role is uncertain. V was shortened by 4 bases and J by 0 bases, with 16 bases between the two germline ends. The CDR3 spans 16 residues.